This TCR beta chain appears in the sequencing data of a study of T cells after yellow fever vaccination. Study context: Fractions containing few cells were prepared with SMART-Seq v4 Ultra Low Input. Broader study findings: A weaker but faster secondary response was observed, peaking on day 5 versus 15. Booster sampling recovered most clones from primary vaccination (around 96% CD4, around 90% CD8).

Template-switching 5'RACE yielded the TCR cDNA; a universal primer site and UMIs were added in the process. TCRdb used MiXCR to reprocess the 5' RACE reads, holding one entry per CDR3 protein. The sample contains 500,000 to 650,000 distinct CDR3 sequences, 9% to 15% of which appear only once. This CDR3 spans 15 amino acids. Looked up from germline, CDR1 is LNHNV and CDR2 is YYDKDF (reference sequence). V lost 0 bases to trimming and J lost 8 bases; unmatched junction nucleotides: 7. In this sample, this clonotype turned up a few times. The antigen is undetermined. The material sequenced was PBMCs, taken on the day of the yellow fever booster vaccination. The sequence was collected from a man younger than 40 who received the YFV17D yellow fever vaccine. V and J are TRBV15 and TRBJ2-1; TRBD2 agrees at 7 bases. The CDR3 spells CATSRDTSALYEQFF. In nucleotides, the CDR3 is TGTGCCACCAGCAGAGATACTAGCGCCTTATATGAGCAGTTCTTC.